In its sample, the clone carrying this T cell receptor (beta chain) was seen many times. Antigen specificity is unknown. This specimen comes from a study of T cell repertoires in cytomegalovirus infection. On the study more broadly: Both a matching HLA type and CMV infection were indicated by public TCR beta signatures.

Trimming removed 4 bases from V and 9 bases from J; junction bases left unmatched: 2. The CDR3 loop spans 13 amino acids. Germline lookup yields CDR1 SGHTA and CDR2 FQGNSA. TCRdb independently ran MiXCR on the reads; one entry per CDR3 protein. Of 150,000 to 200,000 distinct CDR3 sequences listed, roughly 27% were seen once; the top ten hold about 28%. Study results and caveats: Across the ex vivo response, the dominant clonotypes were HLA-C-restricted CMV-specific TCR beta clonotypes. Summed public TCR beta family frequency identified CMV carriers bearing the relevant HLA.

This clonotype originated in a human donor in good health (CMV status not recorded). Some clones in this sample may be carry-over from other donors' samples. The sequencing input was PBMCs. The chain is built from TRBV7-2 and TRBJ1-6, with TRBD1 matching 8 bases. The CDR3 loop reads CASSSGTGSPLHF. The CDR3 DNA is TGTGCCAGCAGCTCAGGGACAGGTTCACCCCTCCACTTT.